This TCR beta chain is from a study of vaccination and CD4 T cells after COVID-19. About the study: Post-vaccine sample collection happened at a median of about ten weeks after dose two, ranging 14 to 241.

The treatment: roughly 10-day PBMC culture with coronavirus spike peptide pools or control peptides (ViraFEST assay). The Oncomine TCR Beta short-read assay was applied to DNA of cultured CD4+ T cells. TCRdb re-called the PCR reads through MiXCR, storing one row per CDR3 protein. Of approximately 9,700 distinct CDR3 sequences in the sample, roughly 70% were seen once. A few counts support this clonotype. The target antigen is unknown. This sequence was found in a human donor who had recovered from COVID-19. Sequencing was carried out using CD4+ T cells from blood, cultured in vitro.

The CDR3 protein is CASSLIGSYEQYF. CDR3 nucleotides: TGTGCCAGCAGCTTGATTGGTTCCTACGAGCAGTACTTC. The chain employs TRBV5-4 and TRBJ2-7; D remains ambiguous. The CDR3 runs to 13 residues. The germline CDR1 and CDR2 sequences are SGHNT and YYREEE (reference sequence). Trimming shortened V by 1 base and J by 1 base, and 6 bases separated the two germline ends.